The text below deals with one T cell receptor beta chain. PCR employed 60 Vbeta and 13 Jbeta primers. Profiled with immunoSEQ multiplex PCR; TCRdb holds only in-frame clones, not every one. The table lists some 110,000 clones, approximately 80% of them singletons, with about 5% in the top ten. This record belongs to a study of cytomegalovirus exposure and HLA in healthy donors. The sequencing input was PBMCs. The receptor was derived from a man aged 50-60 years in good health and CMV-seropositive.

The CDR3 protein is CASEAGHYGYTF. DNA for the CDR3: TGTGCCAGCGAGGCAGGGCATTATGGCTACACCTTC. The V and J genes are TRBV6-1 and TRBJ1-2, with D possibly TRBD1 on 5 matching bases. CDR3 size: 12 residues. Looked up from germline, CDR1 is MNHNS and CDR2 is SASEGT. Trimming pared 8 bases from V and 5 bases from J, leaving 12 bases between.